The clone carrying this TCR beta chain showed up just a few times. What it binds is unknown. These data come from a study of blood T cells in healthy people across ages. Study results and caveats: In these data, TCR beta diversity tracked strongly with naive T cell percentage.

Peripheral blood, ten milliliters per donor, was collected. Researchers report isolating at least 6 million PBMCs per sample. The germline gives CDR1 SNHLY, CDR2 FYNNEI. This CDR3 is 13 amino acids long. V was clipped by 4 bases and J by 3 bases, with 10 bases between them. A sample-barcoded 5' primer and a J-beta primer mix were used in a second PCR of roughly 6 to 11 cycles. A 12-random-nucleotide template-switch adaptor tagged each cDNA molecule. MiXCR was run by TCRdb on the 5' RACE reads, yielding one entry per CDR3 protein. Of approximately 1,700,000 distinct CDR3 sequences listed, about two fifths are singletons.

This clonotype was sampled from a human donor in good health. The chain carries TRBV2 and TRBJ2-7; tentatively, D is TRBD1 or TRBD2 (5 bases each). What was sequenced was blood. The CDR3 DNA sequence: TGTGCCAGCAGTGGGGACGTGAACTACGAGCAGTACTTC. Translated: CASSGDVNYEQYF.